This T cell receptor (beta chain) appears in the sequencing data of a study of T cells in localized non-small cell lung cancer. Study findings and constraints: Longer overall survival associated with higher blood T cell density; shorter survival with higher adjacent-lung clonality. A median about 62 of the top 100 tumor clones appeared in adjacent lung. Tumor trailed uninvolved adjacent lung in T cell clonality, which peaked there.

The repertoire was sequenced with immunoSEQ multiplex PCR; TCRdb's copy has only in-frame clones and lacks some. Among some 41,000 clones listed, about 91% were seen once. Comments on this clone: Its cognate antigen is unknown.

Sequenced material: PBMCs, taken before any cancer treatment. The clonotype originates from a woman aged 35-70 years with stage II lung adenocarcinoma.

The CDR3 sequence: CASRSGQSLWGYTF. The CDR3 region has the DNA TGTGCCAGCAGATCCGGGCAGTCCCTATGGGGCTACACCTTC. The chain recombines TRBV6-1 with TRBJ1-2, with D uncertain. Germline V CDR1 and CDR2: MNHNS, SASEGT. The V and J ends lost 6 bases and 8 bases respectively, with 19 bases between them. This CDR3 spans 14 amino acids.